What follows are 20 T cell receptor beta chains derived from one specimen sequenced in a study of shared clonotypes between healthy human individuals. Naivety among CD8 cells was defined by CD45RO negativity and positive CCR7 selection, thereby excluding terminally differentiated effector memory CD45RA+ cells. The repertoire was sequenced with immunoSEQ multiplex PCR; TCRdb's copy has only in-frame clones and lacks some. The sample has over 2 million clones; over 85% are singletons. Sample: naive CD8+ T cells sorted from blood. These receptors all come from a man aged 18 to 35 in good health.

J is TRBJ1-1 and V is TRBV5-1; possibly TRBD1 for D (6 bases). Germline V gene data show CDR1 as SGHRS and CDR2 as YFSETQ. V lost 4 bases and J lost 11, with 15 bases in between. The CDR3 has 12 amino acids. The CDR3 coding sequence is TGCGCCAGCAGCCCCGGGACACCTGGGGCTTTCTTT. It specifies CASSPGTPGAFF.

The chain recombines TRBV11-3 with TRBJ2-5; 10 nucleotides agree with TRBD1. CDR3 length: 15 residues. V gave up 10 bases and J gave up 3 bases; unmatched junction bases: 11. Looked up from germline, CDR1 is SGHNT and CDR2 is YENEEA. The CDR3 DNA sequence: TGTGCCATTTTGGTACCCGGGACAGGGGAAGAGACCCAGTACTTC. Translating it yields CAILVPGTGEETQYF.

This clone is a singleton in its sample. The chain carries TRBV6-1 and TRBJ1-2; perhaps TRBD1 as D (5 bases). V lost 7 bases to trimming and J lost 7 bases, with 19 bases between them. The length of the CDR3 is 14 residues. Germline CDR1 and CDR2: MNHNS and SASEGT. This CDR3 is CASTRTGTDGGYTF. Written as DNA, the CDR3 is TGTGCCAGCACCAGAACCGGGACCGACGGTGGCTACACCTTC.

This chain joins TRBV9 and TRBJ2-7, with 9 bases fitting TRBD2. With V trimmed by 2 bases and J by 0 bases, 9 bases remained unmatched. CDR3 length: 17 amino acids. Looked up from germline, CDR1 is SGDLS and CDR2 is YYNGEE. The CDR3 reads CASSVGSGSAHSYEQYF. For the CDR3, the DNA is TGTGCCAGCAGCGTTGGTAGCGGGAGCGCCCACTCCTACGAGCAGTACTTC.

This clone appeared once. The chain employs TRBV6-5 and TRBJ2-7; a weak D match, TRBD2 (6 bases). This CDR3 contains 15 residues. The V end was cut by 0 bases, the J end by 6 bases, with 15 bases between. Germline CDR1 reads MNHEY; CDR2 reads SVGAGI. DNA of the CDR3: TGTGCCAGCAGTTACTCGAGGGGAGGCGAGACCGAGCAGTACTTC. Protein sequence: CASSYSRGGETEQYF.

The J gene is TRBJ2-7, the V gene TRBV13; the D gene is possibly TRBD1 (5 bases). The germline V gene encodes CDR1 PRHDT and CDR2 FYEKMQ (reference sequence). V was cut by 5 bases and J by 2 bases, with 13 bases left in between. The CDR3 runs to 14 residues. The CDR3 DNA follows: TGTGCCAGCAGCCTCTCCGACAGCACCTACGAGCAGTACTTC. It codes for CASSLSDSTYEQYF.

The genes are TRBV13 and TRBJ1-3, with D possibly being TRBD1 (5 bases). There are 15 residues in the CDR3. Trimming took 5 bases from V and 1 from J, leaving 12 bases between them. Germline V gives CDR1 PRHDT, CDR2 FYEKMQ (reference sequence). This CDR3 reads CASSGPGMSGNTIYF. The CDR3 coding sequence is TGTGCCAGCAGCGGCCCAGGGATGTCTGGAAACACCATATATTTT. Full variable domain (rest looked up from reference TRBV13 and TRBJ1-3): AAGVIQSPRHLIKEKRETATLKCYPIPRHDTVYWYQQGPGQDPQFLISFYEKMQSDKGSIPDRFSAQQFSDYHSELNMSSLELGDSALYFCASSGPGMSGNTIYFGEGSWLTVV.

This clone is a singleton in its sample. The J gene is TRBJ2-5, the V gene TRBV11-2, with 10 nucleotides matching TRBD1. J gave up 3 bases and V 0 bases, and 16 bases lay outside the gene matches. The germline V gene has CDR1 SGHAT and CDR2 FQNNGV. CDR3 length equals 20 residues. The CDR3: CASSLEGTGVFYGVEETQYF. The CDR3 coding sequence is TGTGCCAGCAGCTTAGAAGGGACAGGGGTTTTTTATGGAGTCGAAGAGACCCAGTACTTC.

The chain couples TRBV30 to TRBJ2-2; 11 bases fit TRBD1. V dropped 5 bases and J dropped 7; count of bases not matched to a gene: 3. The CDR3 runs 13 residues. Germline CDR1 is GTSNPN and CDR2 is SVGIG (reference sequence). Written as DNA, the CDR3 is TGTGCCTGGGGACAGGGGGCGGGCGGGGAGCTGTTTTTT. Translation: CAWGQGAGGELFF.

The gene calls are TRBV6-4 and TRBJ1-6; D uncertain. Looked up from germline, CDR1 is MRHNA and CDR2 is SNTAGT. The CDR3 sequence is 19 residues long. V was trimmed by 0 bases and J by 10 bases, leaving 25 bases between them. Here the CDR3 DNA reads TGTGCCAGCAGTGACTCGAGACTGTCTACTCCTATAACTTGCTCACCCCTCCACTTT. This sequence encodes CASSDSRLSTPITCSPLHF.

V gene TRBV28 combines with J gene TRBJ2-2; no clear D. Germline V gene data show CDR1 as MDHEN and CDR2 as SYDVKM. The CDR3 covers 16 residues. V lost 4 bases and J lost 0, with 12 bases in between. The CDR3 DNA reads TGTGCCAGCAGTTCGGTGAGTCGGACGAACACCGGGGAGCTGTTTTTT. It translates to CASSSVSRTNTGELFF.

On this clone itself: In the same sample, other DNA sequences code for this CDR3. The DNA for the CDR3 is TGTGCCTGGAGTGAAGCAGATACGCAGTATTTT. This gives the protein CAWSEADTQYF. The genes are TRBV30 and TRBJ2-3; no clear D. The CDR3 contains 11 residues. Germline V CDR1 and CDR2: GTSNPN, SVGIG (reference sequence). Trimming cost V 1 base and J 4 bases, with 3 bases left between them.

This clone was detected only once. The same CDR3 is also encoded by other DNA sequences in this sample. The rearrangement joins TRBV27 to TRBJ2-7; 9 nucleotides match TRBD1. The germline V gene has CDR1 MNHEY and CDR2 SMNVEV (reference sequence). The CDR3 is 14 residues long. V trimming: 3 bases; J trimming: 4 bases; junction bases outside the gene matches: 4. The CDR3 region has the DNA TGTGCCAGCAGTTTCTCCGGGACAGGGTACGAGCAGTACTTC. Protein: CASSFSGTGYEQYF.

This rearrangement joins TRBV5-3 to TRBJ2-2; the D is unclear. TRBV5-3 belongs to the ORF category, with a function that is uncertain. This CDR3 has 16 residues. Trimming cost V 4 bases and J 7 bases, with 20 bases left between them. The CDR3 here is CARSPGGQRNYGELFF. The DNA of the CDR3 is TGTGCCAGAAGCCCGGGTGGGCAGAGGAATTACGGGGAGCTGTTTTTT.

This chain links TRBV7-8 with TRBJ2-6, with 8 bases matching TRBD2. Per the germline V gene, CDR1 is SGHVS and CDR2 is FQNEAQ. CDR3 length: 14 residues. V shed 7 bases, J shed 4 bases, and the junction held 3 bases outside the gene matches. The chain's CDR3 is CASKAGGGANVLTF. In nucleotides, the CDR3 is TGTGCCAGCAAGGCGGGAGGAGGGGCCAACGTCCTGACTTTC.

The V and J genes are TRBV27 and TRBJ2-6; unclear D gene. Between the trimmed V and J ends, which lost 3 bases and 2 bases, there was a span of 2 bases. Germline CDR1 reads MNHEY; CDR2 reads SMNVEV (reference sequence). CDR3 length: 13 residues. CDR3 in amino acids: CASSFAGANVLTF. The CDR3 nucleotides read TGTGCCAGCAGTTTTGCTGGGGCCAACGTCCTGACTTTC.

This chain links TRBV9 with TRBJ1-3; D ambiguous. The CDR3 extends over 15 amino acids. The V end lost 3 bases, the J end lost 4 bases, and 14 bases lay between the germline ends. Germline assignment: CDR1 SGDLS and CDR2 YYNGEE. As DNA, the CDR3 is TGTGCCAGCAGCGCTTACTCGGGTAGCGGAAACACCATATATTTT. Its translation is CASSAYSGSGNTIYF.

The chain couples TRBV13 to TRBJ1-1; D unclear. From germline, CDR1 is PRHDT and CDR2 FYEKMQ (reference sequence). There are 19 residues in the CDR3. V gave up 0 bases and J gave up 0 bases, with 20 bases separating them. This CDR3 is CASSLGLGRAGSMNTEAFF. As DNA, the CDR3 is TGTGCCAGCAGCTTAGGCCTGGGGAGGGCGGGTTCAATGAACACTGAAGCTTTCTTT.

The J gene is TRBJ2-1, the V gene TRBV9, with D perhaps matching TRBD1 (6 bases). Germline V gene sequence: CDR1 SGDLS, CDR2 YYNGEE. Trimming left V 4 bases short and J 6 bases short, with 17 bases between. The CDR3 length is 15 residues. The CDR3 coding sequence is TGTGCCAGCAGCCCCTGGCAGGGGATAGGCAATGAGCAGTTCTTC. Residues: CASSPWQGIGNEQFF.

V and J are TRBV7-9 and TRBJ1-1; no clear D gene. This CDR3 comprises 13 residues. Trimming shortened V by 4 bases and J by 1 base, and 7 bases separated the two germline ends. From germline, CDR1 is SEHNR and CDR2 FQNEAQ (reference sequence). As DNA, the CDR3 is TGTGCCAGCAGCTCGGGTGGGAACACTGAAGCTTTCTTT. Translating it yields CASSSGGNTEAFF.